This entry lists 21 T cell receptor beta chains sequenced from one sample in a study of T cells in Graves' hyperthyroidism and ophthalmopathy. The source material, RNA transcripts, was used to amplify TCR beta CDR3 regions. The HTBI set primed first-round TCR CDR3 RT-PCR. A single record per CDR3 protein comes from TCRdb applying MiXCR to the multiplex PCR reads. The sample includes approximately 410,000 distinct CDR3 sequences, about 15% seen only once; the top ten take over 10%. Sequenced input: blood. All receptors derive from a young man with Graves' ophthalmopathy.

This clonotype was detected ten times or more. The chain is built from TRBV5-6 and TRBJ1-2; D ambiguous. The CDR3 covers 13 residues. The germline gives CDR1 SGHDT, CDR2 YYEEEE. V gave up 1 base and J gave up 6 bases, with 10 bases separating them. The CDR3 sequence: CASSLRLVDGYTF. The DNA for the CDR3 is TGTGCCAGCAGCTTGCGTCTAGTGGATGGCTACACCTTC.

V gene TRBV29-1 combines with J gene TRBJ1-5, with D possibly being TRBD1 (6 bases). The germline V gene encodes CDR1 SQVTM and CDR2 ANQGSEA. The CDR3 loop spans 12 amino acids. Trimming cost V 4 bases and J 6 bases, with 10 bases left between them. The CDR3 here is CSVGDIGQPQHF. The CDR3 bases are TGCAGCGTTGGGGACATAGGTCAGCCCCAGCATTTT.

The gene calls are TRBV27 and TRBJ1-3; unclear D gene. The CDR3 covers 14 residues. Trimming took 4 bases from V and 4 from J, leaving 11 bases between them. CDR1 and CDR2 from the germline V gene are MNHEY and SMNVEV (reference sequence). CDR3 in amino acids: CASSSSSAGNTIYF. In DNA, the CDR3 is TGTGCCAGCAGTTCCTCGAGTGCCGGAAACACCATATATTTT.

The chain carries TRBV5-6 and TRBJ2-7; D perhaps matches TRBD2 (6 bases). The CDR3 totals 15 residues. V dropped 4 bases and J dropped 0 bases, with 14 bases sitting between them. Germline loops: CDR1 SGHDT, CDR2 YYEEEE. The CDR3 is CASSDVGRTSYEQYF. The CDR3 DNA is TGTGCCAGCAGCGATGTGGGGAGGACCTCCTACGAGCAGTACTTC.

This clonotype showed up many times. V and J are TRBV7-3 and TRBJ2-7; TRBD2 agrees at 7 bases. Per germline, CDR1 SGHTA and CDR2 FQGTGA. The CDR3 extends over 15 amino acids. J gave up 0 bases and V 2 bases, and 4 bases lay outside the gene matches. CDR3 region: CASSLWGGSSYEQYF. The CDR3 DNA is TGTGCCAGCAGCTTATGGGGAGGGAGCTCCTACGAGCAGTACTTC.

The sample holds a few counts of this clonotype. J is TRBJ1-2 and V is TRBV12-3 or TRBV12-4; D ambiguous. Trimming left V 1 base short and J 8 bases short, with 8 bases between. The CDR3 has 12 residues. In DNA form, the CDR3 reads TGTGCCAGCAGTTTAGATCAACAGGGCTACACCTTC. Protein: CASSLDQQGYTF.

This clonotype showed up many times. The chain joins TRBV11-2 to TRBJ1-3; D uncertain. Trimming took 1 base from V and 4 from J, leaving 8 bases between them. This CDR3 contains 14 residues. The germline V gene encodes CDR1 SGHAT and CDR2 FQNNGV. The DNA for the CDR3 is TGTGCCAGCAGCTTAGCTGGGGTAGGAAACACCATATATTTT. As protein: CASSLAGVGNTIYF.

This clonotype was seen ten or more times. The rearrangement uses TRBV4-1 and TRBJ2-1; 9 nucleotides align to TRBD2. The germline CDR1 and CDR2 sequences are MGHRA and YSYEKL. This CDR3 comprises 17 residues. With V trimmed by 4 bases and J by 4 bases, 11 bases remained unmatched. The CDR3 nucleotides read TGCGCCAGCAGCCCTGGCTATAGCGGGAGTAGTTACAATGAGCAGTTCTTC. Its protein product is CASSPGYSGSSYNEQFF.

The sample holds a few counts of this clonotype. The J gene is TRBJ2-7, the V gene TRBV4-1; perhaps D is TRBD1 or TRBD2 (5 bases each). V lost 1 base and J lost 0, with 13 bases in between. The germline V gene has CDR1 MGHRA and CDR2 YSYEKL. The CDR3 loop spans 16 amino acids. The CDR3 DNA sequence: TGCGCCAGCAGCCAAGCTGAGGGGCCGAGCTCCTACGAGCAGTACTTC. The encoded protein is CASSQAEGPSSYEQYF.

This clonotype was found many times. The V call is TRBV20-1, the J call TRBJ2-3; tentative D call: TRBD2 (7 bases). The CDR3 runs to 14 residues. From germline, CDR1 is DFQATT and CDR2 SNEGSKA (reference sequence). The germline V and J ends were trimmed by 5 bases and 4 bases, with 16 bases remaining between them. CDR3: CSALPAGAADTQYF. DNA for the CDR3: TGCAGTGCTCTTCCGGCGGGGGCGGCAGATACGCAGTATTTT.

This clonotype was counted a few times. V and J are TRBV5-6 and TRBJ2-5; D remains ambiguous. Germline-derived CDR1 and CDR2 are SGHDT and YYEEEE. This CDR3 comprises 15 residues. V was trimmed by 0 bases and J by 2 bases, leaving 11 bases between them. The CDR3 sequence is CASSLGYKLQETQYF. The CDR3 DNA reads TGTGCCAGCAGCTTGGGTTACAAACTACAAGAGACCCAGTACTTC. Together with reference TRBV5-6 and TRBJ2-5, the CDR3 gives the full variable domain: DAGVTQSPTHLIKTRGQQVTLRCSPKSGHDTVSWYQQALGQGPQFIFQYYEEEERQRGNFPDRFSGHQFPNYSSELNVNALLLGDSALYLCASSLGYKLQETQYFGPGTRLLVL.

The chain links TRBV7-9 to TRBJ2-2, with a tentative D call TRBD2 (5 bases). V lost 5 bases, J lost 6 bases, and 13 bases lay in between. This CDR3 region has 14 residues. Germline-derived CDR1 and CDR2 are SEHNR and FQNEAQ (reference sequence). CDR3 in amino acids: CASSLELDAGELFF. In DNA form, the CDR3 reads TGTGCCAGCAGCCTAGAACTAGATGCCGGGGAGCTGTTTTTT.

At least ten counts were recorded for this clonotype. The genes are TRBV12-3 or TRBV12-4 and TRBJ1-2; the match to TRBD1 covers 8 bases. V lost 5 bases and J lost 6; bases outside the gene matches: 5. The CDR3 covers 13 residues. This CDR3 reads CASSQGQVHGYTF. Written as DNA, the CDR3 is TGTGCCAGCAGTCAGGGACAGGTCCATGGCTACACCTTC.

This clonotype was detected many times. V gene TRBV6-2 or TRBV6-3 combines with J gene TRBJ2-4, with TRBD2 matching 10 bases. Germline V gene sequence: CDR1 MNHEY, CDR2 SVGEGT. V dropped 6 bases and J dropped 10; count of bases not matched to a gene: 9. The CDR3 has 14 residues. CDR3 in DNA: TGTGCCAGCAGCTTCGCTGGGACTAGCGTAATTCAGTACTTC. This sequence encodes CASSFAGTSVIQYF.

The chain combines TRBV4-1 with TRBJ2-7; possibly TRBD2 for D (6 bases). This CDR3 has 13 amino acids. V was trimmed by 1 base and J by 3 bases, leaving 7 bases between them. In germline, CDR1 is MGHRA, CDR2 YSYEKL. The DNA of the CDR3 is TGCGCCAGCAGCCAAGGACTAGTCTACGAGCAGTACTTC. Amino acids: CASSQGLVYEQYF.

This clonotype was observed many times. The chain links TRBV30 to TRBJ1-5, with no clear D. CDR1 GTSNPN and CDR2 SVGIG come from the germline V gene (reference sequence). CDR3 length equals 16 residues. Trimming took off 3 bases at V and 0 bases at J, with 15 bases between the two ends. The CDR3 region has the DNA TGTGCCTGGAGATCCTCGGAGGCTCGTAGCAATCAGCCCCAGCATTTT. Its translation: CAWRSSEARSNQPQHF.

With respect to this clonotype: Compared with germline, one end of the junction differs, possibly owing to a read error. The chain couples TRBV12-3 or TRBV12-4 to TRBJ2-1; tentatively, D is TRBD1 or TRBD2 (6 bases each). This CDR3 is 12 amino acids long. The CDR3 DNA sequence: TGTGCCAGCAGCCTAGGGGGAGGTGAGCGGTTCTTC. As protein: CASSLGGGERFF.

Only a few counts were recorded for this clonotype. The genes are TRBV9 and TRBJ2-1, with TRBD2 matching 7 bases. Trimming at V came to 0 bases and at J to 5 bases, leaving 2 bases not matched to a gene. Germline V gene sequence: CDR1 SGDLS, CDR2 YYNGEE. This CDR3 comprises 14 residues. The chain's CDR3 is CASSVGGGNNEQFF. The CDR3 DNA follows: TGTGCCAGCAGCGTAGGGGGGGGGAACAATGAGCAGTTCTTC.

This clonotype was counted many times. The CDR3 DNA reads as TGTGCCAGCAGCCAACGGACAGGGGATCTAGCTTTCTTT. It encodes CASSQRTGDLAFF. The chain joins TRBV4-2 to TRBJ1-1; TRBD1 aligns across 9 bases. CDR3 size: 13 residues. Looked up from germline, CDR1 is LGHNA and CDR2 is YNFKEQ. J lost 10 bases, V lost 2 bases, and 5 bases had no gene match.

The chain joins TRBV7-3 to TRBJ2-3; no reliable D call. CDR3 size: 13 residues. The germline gives CDR1 SGHTA, CDR2 FQGTGA. With 1 base removed from V and 4 bases from J, the gap between germline ends came to 6 bases. In DNA form, the CDR3 reads TGTGCCAGCAGCTTAAGTTACGCAGATACGCAGTATTTT. As protein: CASSLSYADTQYF.

This clonotype was detected a few times. The gene calls are TRBV6-1 and TRBJ1-5; D unclear. V lost 6 bases to trimming and J lost 0 bases, with 9 bases between them. Germline CDR1 reads MNHNS; CDR2 reads SASEGT. This CDR3 contains 14 residues. The CDR3 is CASRWTNSNQPQHF. Written as DNA, the CDR3 is TGTGCCAGCAGGTGGACTAATAGCAATCAGCCCCAGCATTTT.